The entry below describes one T cell receptor beta chain. The entry originates in a study of blood T cell repertoires in COVID-19. Across the whole study: From T cells, B-cell-depleted T cells, or PBMCs came the material, which was cDNA or gDNA.

Germline-derived CDR1 and CDR2 are SGDLS and YYNGEE. The CDR3 loop spans 16 amino acids. With 2 bases removed from V and 4 bases from J, the gap between germline ends came to 17 bases. Participant age was about 18 to 89 years, and participants resided in fewer than 25 US areas. Researchers sorted participants into cohorts using their self-reported clinical history. Some clones are missing from TCRdb's copy, which holds only in-frame ones; the method was immunoSEQ multiplex PCR. There are some 240,000 clones in the sample; 86% occur only once, and less than 4% lies in the top ten. The material sequenced was PBMCs or T cells enriched from blood (not recorded which). The chain has TRBV9 and TRBJ2-3; tentative D call: TRBD1 (7 bases). This TCR came from a woman in her 40s with acute COVID-19. This CDR3 is CASSVQPQGEADTQYF. CDR3 in DNA: TGTGCCAGCAGCGTTCAACCCCAGGGGGAGGCAGATACGCAGTATTTT.